These 3 T cell receptor beta chains originate from one sample sequenced in a study of graft-versus-host responses after intestinal transplantation. Assay: immunoSEQ multiplex PCR; the TCRdb copy retains only in-frame clones and omits some. This sample yields about 100,000 clones, of which over 75% are seen a single time; about 0.93% belongs to the top ten. These TCRs' antigens remain unknown. The sample consisted of unstimulated CD4+ T cells sorted from spleen or lymph node cells, taken before transplant. The receptors here all came from a human donor who was the organ donor for an intestinal transplant.

This clone was found once. The chain has TRBV30 and TRBJ2-3, with D possibly TRBD2 on 5 matching bases. Germline V gene data show CDR1 as GTSNPN and CDR2 as SVGIG (reference sequence). Trimming removed 4 bases from V and 2 bases from J, with 16 bases in between. This CDR3 is 15 amino acids long. CDR3 DNA sequence: TGTGCCTGGAAAAGTTCGGGAAGGTCCACAGATACGCAGTATTTT. The encoded protein is CAWKSSGRSTDTQYF. Based on the CDR3 plus reference TRBV30 and TRBJ2-3, the full variable domain is SQTIHQWPATLVQPVGSPLSLECTVEGTSNPNLYWYRQAAGRGLQLLFYSVGIGQISSEVPQNLSASRPQDRQFILSSKKLLLSDSGFYLCAWKSSGRSTDTQYFGPGTRLTVL.

This rearrangement joins TRBV5-6 to TRBJ2-3; D might be TRBD2 (5 bases). CDR1 is SGHDT, CDR2 YYEEEE, per germline. Trimming took 4 bases from V and 2 from J, leaving 14 bases between them. This CDR3 has 15 residues. CDR3 in amino acids: CASSLPRGTTDTQYF. Here the CDR3 DNA reads TGTGCCAGCAGCCTTCCACGGGGTACCACAGATACGCAGTATTTT.

Comments on this clone: Other DNA sequences within the sample encode an identical CDR3. The gene calls are TRBV9 and TRBJ1-2; D is possibly TRBD1 (5 bases). The CDR3 is made up of 14 amino acids. Germline assignment: CDR1 SGDLS and CDR2 YYNGEE. Trimming took 0 bases from V and 4 from J, leaving 10 bases between them. The CDR3 sequence: CASSVGGEGYGYTF. The CDR3 nucleotides are TGTGCCAGCAGCGTAGGGGGGGAAGGCTATGGCTACACCTTC.